The subject of this entry is one T cell receptor beta chain. The clone's antigen remains unknown. No quality values exist for individual bases; no much larger clone is one base distant. This sample is part of a study of blood T cell repertoires in COVID-19 (TCRdb year 2020). A note on the overall study: The collaborator samples originated in the United States, Italy and Spain and spanned the acute and convalescent phases of COVID-19. The material from the prospective study consisted of cDNA or gDNA derived from T cells, B-cell-depleted T cells, or PBMCs. The repertoires were made available in a free public database intended to serve as a resource for research on the immune response to SARS-CoV-2. The samples were drawn from the first 160 participants of the ongoing ImmuneRACE study and from over a thousand subjects provided by 6 global collaborators. Deeply sampled blood TCRbeta repertoires from subjects exposed to, actively infected with, or recovered from COVID-19 were included in the dataset. The sample metadata nearly always contained a de-identified subject ID, COVID-19 status, age in years and sex. Where available, HLA class I and class II types were taken from metadata supplied by the sample provider and were not determined by assay-based typing. Results the study describes overall, beyond this receptor: The amount of clinical and demographic metadata varied by source and participant and was provided uncurated.

Collaborating institutions collected whole blood in K2EDTA tubes following their own protocols. Collaborator samples were shipped for TCRbeta analysis as frozen whole blood, isolated PBMCs, or DNA extracted from either sample type. V drops 1 base and J drops 4 bases, leaving 5 bases in between. The germline V gene specifies SGHRS as CDR1 and YFSETQ as CDR2. Counted from cysteine to phenylalanine, this CDR3 has 13 amino acids. Left in the record is the CDR3 DNA by itself, 39 bases read in frame from the first base. The immunoSEQ Assay, a bias-controlled multiplex PCR, was used to amplify TCRbeta CDR3 regions from genomic DNA. In the authors' own workflow: The number of nucleated cells in each sample was estimated from the amplification of reference gene primers within the assay. To quantify the absolute abundance of each unique TCRbeta CDR3 rearrangement, sequence reads were collapsed and filtered. Productive Simpson clonality was computed per sample as the square root of Simpson's diversity index over productive rearrangements. TCRdb stores this immuneACCESS table with in-frame sequences only. Part of the clones is absent; in the studies checked, under half of the shortfall reflects unresolved V genes, and no reason is known for the rest. For V, J and clone size, that table is used; D and trimming come from the DNA. The sample table contains about 88,000 clones; only one count was recorded for around 87% of them. The ten biggest clones cover 15% of the sample.

Sequenced material: peripheral blood. The clonotype originates from a male donor with acute or convalescent COVID-19. The V and J segments used are TRBV5-1 and TRBJ2-2, with the D gene not confidently named. The sequenced DNA is TGCGCCAGCAGCTTGACTGGCACCGGGGAGCTGTTTTTT. It encodes CASSLTGTGELFF.